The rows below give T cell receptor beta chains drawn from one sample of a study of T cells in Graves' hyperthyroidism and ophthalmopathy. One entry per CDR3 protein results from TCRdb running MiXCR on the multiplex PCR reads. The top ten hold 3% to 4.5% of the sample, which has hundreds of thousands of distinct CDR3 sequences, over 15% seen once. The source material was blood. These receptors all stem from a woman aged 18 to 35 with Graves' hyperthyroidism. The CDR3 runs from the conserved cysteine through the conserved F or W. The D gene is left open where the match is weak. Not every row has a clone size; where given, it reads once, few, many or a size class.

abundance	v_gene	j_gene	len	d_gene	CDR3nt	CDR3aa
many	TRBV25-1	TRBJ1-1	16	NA	TGTGCCAGCAGTCACGGACGGCTTACCGCTCTGGATGGAGCTTTCTTT	CASSHGRLTALDGAFF
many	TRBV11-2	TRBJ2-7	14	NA	TGTGCCAGCAGCTTAGATAAGGAGTCCTACGAGCAGTACTTC	CASSLDKESYEQYF
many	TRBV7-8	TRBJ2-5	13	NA	TGTGCCAGCAGCTGGGGGCTAGGGGAGACCCAGTACTTC	CASSWGLGETQYF
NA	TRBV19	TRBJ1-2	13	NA	TGTGCCAGTAGTATAGGTCAATTACGGGGCTACACCTTC	CASSIGQLRGYTF
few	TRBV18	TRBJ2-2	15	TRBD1	TGTGCCAGCTCACCAGGGACAGCCGACACCGGGGAGCTGTTTTTT	CASSPGTADTGELFF
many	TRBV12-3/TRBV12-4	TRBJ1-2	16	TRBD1	TGTGCCAGCAGTTCTCCGAGGACAGGGGGCTTTGGTGGCTACACCTTC	CASSSPRTGGFGGYTF
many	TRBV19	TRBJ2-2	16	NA	TGTGCCAGTATACTAAGGGGGGGGGCCCTCCCCGGGGAGCTGTTTTTT	CASILRGGALPGELFF
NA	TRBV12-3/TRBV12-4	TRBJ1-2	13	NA	TGTGCCAGCAGTTTTCTCGCAGGGAACGGCTACACCTTC	CASSFLAGNGYTF
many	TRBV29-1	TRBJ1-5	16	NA	TGCAGCGTCCTAGGGGGGACCCCCGATAGCAATCAGCCCCAGCATTTT	CSVLGGTPDSNQPQHF
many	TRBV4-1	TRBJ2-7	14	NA	TGCGCCAGCAGCCAATTCGAGGGAACCTACGAGCAGTACTTC	CASSQFEGTYEQYF
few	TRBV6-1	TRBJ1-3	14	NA	TGTGCCAGCAGTCAACAGTACTCTGGAAACACCATATATTTT	CASSQQYSGNTIYF
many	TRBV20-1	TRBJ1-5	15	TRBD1	TGCAGTGCTAGTTCAGGGGACAGGGTCAATCAGCCCCAGCATTTT	CSASSGDRVNQPQHF
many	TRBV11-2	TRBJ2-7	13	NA	TGTGCCAGCAGCCTTGATGCGGGGTACGAGCAGTACTTC	CASSLDAGYEQYF
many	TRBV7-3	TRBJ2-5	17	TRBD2	TGTGCCAGCAGCTTAGGGTTAGCGGGGGGCCACCAAGAGACCCAGTACTTC	CASSLGLAGGHQETQYF
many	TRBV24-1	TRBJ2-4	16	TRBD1	TGTGCCACCAGTGACCAACGAGGGGGACAGGGAAACATTCAGTACTTC	CATSDQRGGQGNIQYF
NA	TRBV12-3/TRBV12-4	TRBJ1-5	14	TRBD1	TGTGCCAGCACCCAGGGGGCGCAGGGTCAGCCCCAGCATTTT	CASTQGAQGQPQHF
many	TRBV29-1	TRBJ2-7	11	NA	TGCAGCGTAACCCAGGGGTACGAGCAGTACTTC	CSVTQGYEQYF
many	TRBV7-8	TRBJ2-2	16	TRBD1	TGTGCCAGCAGCTTAGACAACAGGGGGCTTGCCGGGGAGCTGTTTTTT	CASSLDNRGLAGELFF
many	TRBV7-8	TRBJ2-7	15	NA	TGTGCCAGCAGCTTAAGGGGTGACACGACCTACGAGCAGTACTTC	CASSLRGDTTYEQYF
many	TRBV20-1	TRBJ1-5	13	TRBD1	TGCAGTGCCCAAGGGACAGGCCATCAGCCCCAGCATTTT	CSAQGTGHQPQHF
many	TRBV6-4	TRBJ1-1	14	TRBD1	TGTGCCAGCAGTCAGGGGGAGGGTGGCACTGAAGCTTTCTTT	CASSQGEGGTEAFF
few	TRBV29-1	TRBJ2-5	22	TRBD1	TGCAGCGTTGAAGTAGGCCCAATCCGGGACAGGGAAATTCCAACCAAGACATGGACCCAGTACTTC	CSVEVGPIRDREIPTKTWTQYF
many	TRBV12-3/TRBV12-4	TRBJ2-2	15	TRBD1	TGTGCCAGCAGTGGGGACAGGGGGAAGCCGGGGGAGCTGTTTTTT	CASSGDRGKPGELFF
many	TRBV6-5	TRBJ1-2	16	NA	TGTGCCAGCAGTTACGATGGGACAAAGACCTTCTATGGCTACACCTTC	CASSYDGTKTFYGYTF
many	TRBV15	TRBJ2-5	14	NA	TGTGCCACCAGCAGAGACAGGGGGAGGGAGACCCAGTACTTC	CATSRDRGRETQYF
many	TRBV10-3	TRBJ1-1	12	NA	TGTGCCATCAGCTGGGACGGTACTGAAGCTTTCTTT	CAISWDGTEAFF
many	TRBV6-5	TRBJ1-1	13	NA	TGTGCCAGCAGTTCATTAGTGGGCAGGAATGCTTTCTTT	CASSSLVGRNAFF
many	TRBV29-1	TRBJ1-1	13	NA	TGCAGCGTCCACATTGGGACATACACTGAAGCTTTCTTT	CSVHIGTYTEAFF
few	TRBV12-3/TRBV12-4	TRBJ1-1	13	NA	TGTGCCAGCAGCACGGGACGGAACACTGAAGCTTTCTTT	CASSTGRNTEAFF
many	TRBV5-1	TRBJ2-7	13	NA	TGCGCCAGCAGCTTGTGGGCCGGATACGGGAAGTACTTC	CASSLWAGYGKYF
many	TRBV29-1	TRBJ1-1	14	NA	TGCAGCGTCTCCCCGGCAGCCCTGGGGACTGAAGCTTTCTTT	CSVSPAALGTEAFF
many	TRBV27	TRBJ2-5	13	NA	TGTGCCAGCAGCCAACGAGGGGGAGAGACCCAGTACTTC	CASSQRGGETQYF
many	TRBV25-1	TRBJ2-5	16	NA	TGTGCCAGCAGTGATTTTTTTCCTGGGGGCTCGGAGACCCAGTACTTC	CASSDFFPGGSETQYF
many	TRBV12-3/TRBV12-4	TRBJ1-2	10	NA	TGTGCCAGCAGCTTAGGGCCCCCCTCCTTC	CASSLGPPSF
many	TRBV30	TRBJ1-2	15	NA	TGTGCCGGCCAACTTCGACAGAGAGACTACTATGGCTACACCTTC	CAGQLRQRDYYGYTF
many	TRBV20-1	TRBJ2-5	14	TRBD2	TGCAGTGCTGACCTAGCGGGGGGCCGGGAGACCCAGTACTTC	CSADLAGGRETQYF
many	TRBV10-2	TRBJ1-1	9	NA	TGCGCCAGCCCCCAAGTGGCTTTCTTT	CASPQVAFF
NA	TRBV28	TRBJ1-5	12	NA	TGTGCCAGCAGCAAGGAGGTGAAGCCCCAGCATTTT	CASSKEVKPQHF
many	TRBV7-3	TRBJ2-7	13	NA	TGTGCCAGCAGCTTAATTCCGGGCGTCGAGCAGTACTTC	CASSLIPGVEQYF
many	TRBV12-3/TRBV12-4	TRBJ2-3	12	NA	TGTGCCAGCGAGGGGAGCACAGATACGCAGTATTTT	CASEGSTDTQYF
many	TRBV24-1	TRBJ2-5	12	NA	TGTGCCACCAGTGTAGGGGAGGAGACCCAGTACTTC	CATSVGEETQYF
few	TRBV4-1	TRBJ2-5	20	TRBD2	TGCGCCAGCAGCCAAGGAGTGAATTGGGCCTTGGCGGGGGGAAAAGAGACCCAGTACTTC	CASSQGVNWALAGGKETQYF
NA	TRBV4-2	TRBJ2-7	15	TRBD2	TGTGCCAGCAGCCAAGGGACTAGCGGAGGATACGAGCAGTACTTC	CASSQGTSGGYEQYF
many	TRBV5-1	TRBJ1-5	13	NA	TGCGCCAGCAGCTTGGCTTGGGATCAGCCCCAGCATTTT	CASSLAWDQPQHF
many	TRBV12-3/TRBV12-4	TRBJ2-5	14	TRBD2	TGTGCCAGCAGTCCAGGGACTAACCAAGAGACCCAGTACTTC	CASSPGTNQETQYF
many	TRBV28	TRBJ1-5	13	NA	TGTGCCAGCAGGAGGGCAAGCAATCAGCCCCAGCATTTT	CASRRASNQPQHF
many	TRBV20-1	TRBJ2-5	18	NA	TGCAGTGCTAATCCTAGCCAGGCCTCGCAGGGTAGCCAAGAGACCCAGTACTTC	CSANPSQASQGSQETQYF
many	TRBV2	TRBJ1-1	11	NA	TGTGCCAGCAACGGACACTCTGAAGCTTTCTTT	CASNGHSEAFF
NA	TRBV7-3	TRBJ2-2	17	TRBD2	TGTGCCAGCAGCCCTACGAGTAGCGGGAGAAGTGCCGGGGAGCTGTTTTTT	CASSPTSSGRSAGELFF
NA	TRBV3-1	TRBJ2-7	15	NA	TGTGCCAGCAGCCCTACCGCGAGGGGTTACTACGAGCAGTACTTC	CASSPTARGYYEQYF
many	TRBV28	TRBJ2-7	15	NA	TGTGCCAGCAGTTTAAACTGGGGGCGAACCTACGAGCAGTACTTC	CASSLNWGRTYEQYF
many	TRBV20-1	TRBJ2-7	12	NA	TGCAGTGCTAGGTACCAGACCTACGAGCAGTACTTC	CSARYQTYEQYF
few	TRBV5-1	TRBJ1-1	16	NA	TGCGCCAGCAGCTTGGAGGCGGGGGCGGTGAACACTGAAGCTTTCTTT	CASSLEAGAVNTEAFF
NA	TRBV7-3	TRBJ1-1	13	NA	TGTGCCAGCAGCGAGAAGGGGGTCACTGAAGCTTTCTTT	CASSEKGVTEAFF
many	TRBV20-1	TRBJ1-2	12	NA	TGCAGTGCTAGTCTTACAGCCTATGGCTACACCTTC	CSASLTAYGYTF